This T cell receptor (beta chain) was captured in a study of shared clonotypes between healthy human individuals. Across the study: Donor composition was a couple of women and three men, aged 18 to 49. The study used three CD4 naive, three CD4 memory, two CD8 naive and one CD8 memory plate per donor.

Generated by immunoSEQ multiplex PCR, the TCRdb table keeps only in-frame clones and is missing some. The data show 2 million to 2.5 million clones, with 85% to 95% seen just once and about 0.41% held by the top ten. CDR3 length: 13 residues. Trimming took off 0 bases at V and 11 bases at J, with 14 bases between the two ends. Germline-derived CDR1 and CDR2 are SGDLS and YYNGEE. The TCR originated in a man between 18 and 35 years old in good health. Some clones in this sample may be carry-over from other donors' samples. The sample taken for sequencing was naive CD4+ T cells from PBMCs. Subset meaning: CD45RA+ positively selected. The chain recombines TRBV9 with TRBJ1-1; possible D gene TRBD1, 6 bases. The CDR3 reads CASSVGNRDPAFF. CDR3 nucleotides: TGTGCCAGCAGCGTAGGAAACAGGGATCCCGCTTTCTTT.